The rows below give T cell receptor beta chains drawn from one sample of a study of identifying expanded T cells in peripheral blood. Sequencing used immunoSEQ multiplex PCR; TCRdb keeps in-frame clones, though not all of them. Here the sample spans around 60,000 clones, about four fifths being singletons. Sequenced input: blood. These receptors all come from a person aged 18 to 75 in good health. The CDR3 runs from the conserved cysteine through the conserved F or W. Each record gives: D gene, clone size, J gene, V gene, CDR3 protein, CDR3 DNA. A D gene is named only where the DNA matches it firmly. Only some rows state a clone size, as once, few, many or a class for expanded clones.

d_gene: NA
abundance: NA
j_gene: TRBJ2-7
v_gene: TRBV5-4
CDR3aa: CASNLNPGSPNEQYF
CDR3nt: TGTGCCAGCAACCTCAATCCGGGCTCTCCAAACGAGCAGTACTTC

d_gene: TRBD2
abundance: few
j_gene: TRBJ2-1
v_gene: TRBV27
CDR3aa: CASSQRTSGTSYNEQFF
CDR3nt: TGTGCCAGCAGTCAAAGGACTAGCGGAACTTCCTACAATGAGCAGTTCTTC

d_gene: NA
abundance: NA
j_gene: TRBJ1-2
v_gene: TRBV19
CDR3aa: CASSISGRPGYTF
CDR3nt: TGTGCCAGTAGTATAAGCGGGAGGCCCGGCTACACCTTC

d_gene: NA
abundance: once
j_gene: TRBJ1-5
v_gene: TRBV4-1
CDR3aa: CASSQEGGGGQPQHF
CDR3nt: TGCGCCAGCAGCCAAGAAGGGGGAGGAGGACAGCCCCAGCATTTT

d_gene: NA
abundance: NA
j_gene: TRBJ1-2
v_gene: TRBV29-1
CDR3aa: CSVEQDNYGYTF
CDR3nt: TGCAGCGTTGAACAGGATAACTATGGCTACACCTTC

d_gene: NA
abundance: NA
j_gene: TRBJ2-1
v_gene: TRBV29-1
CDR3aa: CSVDLREPNEQFF
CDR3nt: TGCAGCGTCGACCTCCGGGAGCCCAATGAGCAGTTCTTC

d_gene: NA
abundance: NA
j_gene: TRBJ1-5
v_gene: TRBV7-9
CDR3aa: CASSLAHGAGNQPQHF
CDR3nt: TGTGCCAGCAGCTTAGCTCACGGGGCCGGCAATCAGCCCCAGCATTTT

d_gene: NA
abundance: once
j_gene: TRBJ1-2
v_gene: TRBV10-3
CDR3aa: CAISDFMGGYTF
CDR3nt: TGTGCCATCAGTGATTTCATGGGTGGCTACACCTTC

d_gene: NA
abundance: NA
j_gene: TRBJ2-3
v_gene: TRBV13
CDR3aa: CASSFRRAGGFTDTQYF
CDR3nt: TGTGCCAGCAGCTTCCGCCGGGCTGGGGGCTTCACAGATACGCAGTATTTT

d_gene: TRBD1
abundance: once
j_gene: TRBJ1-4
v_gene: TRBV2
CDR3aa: CASSDRPLLPRGGNEKLFF
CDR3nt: TGTGCCAGCAGTGATAGACCCCTCCTCCCCAGGGGGGGAAATGAAAAACTGTTTTTT

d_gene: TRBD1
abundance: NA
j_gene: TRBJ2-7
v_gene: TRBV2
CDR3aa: CASSQDRVLSYEQYF
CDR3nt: TGTGCCAGCAGCCAGGACAGGGTCTTATCCTACGAGCAGTACTTC

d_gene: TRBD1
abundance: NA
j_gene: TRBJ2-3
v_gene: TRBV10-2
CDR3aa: CASSEGQVRTDTQYF
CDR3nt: TGCGCCAGCAGTGAAGGACAGGTCCGCACAGATACGCAGTATTTT

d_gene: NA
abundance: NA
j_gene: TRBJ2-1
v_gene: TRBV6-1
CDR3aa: CAINRGGSYNEQFF
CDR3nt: TGTGCCATCAATCGAGGAGGCTCCTACAATGAGCAGTTCTTC

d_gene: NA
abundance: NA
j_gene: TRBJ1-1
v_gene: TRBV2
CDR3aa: CASSVGDRRTEAFF
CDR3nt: TGTGCCAGCAGTGTGGGAGACAGACGCACTGAAGCTTTCTTT

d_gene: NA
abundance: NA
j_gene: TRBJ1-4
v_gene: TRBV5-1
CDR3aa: CASSISRGGANEKLFF
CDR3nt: TGCGCCAGCAGCATCAGCCGCGGCGGGGCTAATGAAAAACTGTTTTTT

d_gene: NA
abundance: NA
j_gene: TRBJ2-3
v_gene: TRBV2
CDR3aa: CASKAQKSSTDTQYF
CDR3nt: TGTGCCAGCAAGGCACAGAAGTCTAGCACAGATACGCAGTATTTT

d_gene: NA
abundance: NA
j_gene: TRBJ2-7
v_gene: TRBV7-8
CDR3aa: CASSPLRGDEQYF
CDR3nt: TGTGCCAGCAGTCCACTGCGCGGGGACGAGCAGTACTTC

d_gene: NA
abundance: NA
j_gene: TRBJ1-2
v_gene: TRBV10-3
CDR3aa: CAIQLGPGDGYTF
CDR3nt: TGTGCCATCCAGCTGGGCCCGGGAGATGGCTACACCTTC

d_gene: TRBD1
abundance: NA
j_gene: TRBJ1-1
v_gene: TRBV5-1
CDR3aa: CASSWVGTGGGTEAFF
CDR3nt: TGCGCCAGCAGCTGGGTGGGGACAGGGGGCGGCACTGAAGCTTTCTTT

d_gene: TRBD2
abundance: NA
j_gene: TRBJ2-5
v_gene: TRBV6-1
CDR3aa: CASSDPSGGLIQETQYF
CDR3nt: TGTGCCAGCAGTGACCCTAGCGGGGGGCTGATTCAAGAGACCCAGTACTTC

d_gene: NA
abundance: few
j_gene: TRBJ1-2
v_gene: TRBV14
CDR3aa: CASSHRSGHLNYGYTF
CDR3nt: TGTGCCAGCAGCCATCGATCGGGACACCTTAACTATGGCTACACCTTC

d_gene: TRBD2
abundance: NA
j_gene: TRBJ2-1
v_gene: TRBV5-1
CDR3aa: CASSWGLAGGAEQFF
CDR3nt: TGCGCCAGCAGCTGGGGACTAGCGGGGGGAGCTGAGCAGTTCTTC

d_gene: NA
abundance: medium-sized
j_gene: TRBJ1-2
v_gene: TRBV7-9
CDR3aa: CASSLSGGTLGGLSF
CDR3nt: TGTGCCAGCAGCTTAAGTGGTGGGACGCTGGGTGGCCTCTCCTTC

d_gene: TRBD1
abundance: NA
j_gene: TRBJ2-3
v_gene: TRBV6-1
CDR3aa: CASSMGQGPSDTQYF
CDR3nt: TGTGCCAGCAGTATGGGACAGGGCCCCTCAGATACGCAGTATTTT

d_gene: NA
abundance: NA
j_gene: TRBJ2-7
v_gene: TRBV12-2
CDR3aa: CASRFWGRNRAYEQYF
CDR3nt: TGTGCAAGTCGCTTTTGGGGCCGTAACCGAGCCTACGAGCAGTACTTC

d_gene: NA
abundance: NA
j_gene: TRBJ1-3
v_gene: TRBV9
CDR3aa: CASAPAGRASGNTIYF
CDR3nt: TGTGCCAGCGCCCCAGCCGGCAGGGCCTCTGGAAACACCATATATTTT

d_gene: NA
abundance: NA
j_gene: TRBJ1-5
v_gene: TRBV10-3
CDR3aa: CAISEGEGTIGQPQHF
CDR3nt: TGTGCCATCAGTGAAGGGGAGGGGACAATCGGTCAGCCCCAGCATTTT

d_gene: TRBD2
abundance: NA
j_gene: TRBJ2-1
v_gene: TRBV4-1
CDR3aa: CASSRQLADSYNEQFF
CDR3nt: TGCGCCAGCAGCCGACAGCTAGCGGATTCCTACAATGAGCAGTTCTTC

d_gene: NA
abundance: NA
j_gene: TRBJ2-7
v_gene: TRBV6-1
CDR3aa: CASSETPLGGANYEQYF
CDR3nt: TGTGCCAGCAGTGAAACTCCCTTGGGGGGCGCAAACTACGAGCAGTACTTC

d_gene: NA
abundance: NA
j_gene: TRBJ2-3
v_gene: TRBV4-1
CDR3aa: CASSQGHPSTDTQYF
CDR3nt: TGCGCCAGCAGCCAGGGACATCCTAGCACAGATACGCAGTATTTT

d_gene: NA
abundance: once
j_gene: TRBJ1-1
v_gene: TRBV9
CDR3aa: CASSDATGNTEAFF
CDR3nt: TGTGCCAGCAGCGACGCAACAGGGAACACTGAAGCTTTCTTT

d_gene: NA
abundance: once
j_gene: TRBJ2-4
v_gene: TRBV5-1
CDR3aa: CASSLEGTNIQYF
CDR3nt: TGCGCCAGCAGCTTGGAGGGAACAAACATTCAGTACTTC

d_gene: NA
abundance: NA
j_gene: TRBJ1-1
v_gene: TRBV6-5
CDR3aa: CASSYSGRNTEAFF
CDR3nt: TGTGCCAGCAGTTACTCGGGTAGAAACACTGAAGCTTTCTTT

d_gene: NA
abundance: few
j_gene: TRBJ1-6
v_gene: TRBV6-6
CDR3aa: CASSLGTGGNSPLHF
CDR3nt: TGTGCCAGCAGTCTTGGGACCGGGGGTAATTCACCCCTCCACTTT

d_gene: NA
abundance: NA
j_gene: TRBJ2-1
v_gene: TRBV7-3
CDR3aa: CASSSTSIDEQFF
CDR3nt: TGTGCCAGCAGCTCAACGAGTATCGATGAGCAGTTCTTC

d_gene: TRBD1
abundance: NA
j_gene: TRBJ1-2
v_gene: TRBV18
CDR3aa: CASPTGGNHGYTF
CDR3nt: TGTGCCAGCCCCACAGGGGGGAACCATGGCTACACCTTC

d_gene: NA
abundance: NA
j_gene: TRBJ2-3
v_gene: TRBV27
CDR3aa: CASRGHHPEGDTQYF
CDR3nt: TGTGCCAGCAGGGGGCACCACCCAGAGGGAGATACGCAGTATTTT

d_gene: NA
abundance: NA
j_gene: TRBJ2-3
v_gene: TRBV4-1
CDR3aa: CASSQDIADPSTDTQYF
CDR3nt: TGCGCCAGCAGCCAAGATATTGCAGACCCGAGCACAGATACGCAGTATTTT

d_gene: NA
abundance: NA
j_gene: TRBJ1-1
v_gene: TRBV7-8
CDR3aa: CASSYTRGAQDKNTEAFF
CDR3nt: TGTGCCAGCAGCTACACCCGGGGGGCCCAAGATAAGAACACTGAAGCTTTCTTT

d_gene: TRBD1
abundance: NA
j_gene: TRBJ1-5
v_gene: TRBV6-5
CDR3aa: CASSYDRVQPQHF
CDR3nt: TGTGCCAGCAGTTACGACAGGGTTCAGCCCCAGCATTTT

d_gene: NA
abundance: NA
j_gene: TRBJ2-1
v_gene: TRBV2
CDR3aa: CASSRTGGDNEQFF
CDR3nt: TGTGCCAGCAGTCGAACCGGGGGAGACAATGAGCAGTTCTTC

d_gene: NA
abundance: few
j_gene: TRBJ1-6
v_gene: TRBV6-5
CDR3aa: CASHGRVFNSPLHF
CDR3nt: TGTGCCAGCCATGGCAGGGTGTTTAATTCACCCCTCCACTTT

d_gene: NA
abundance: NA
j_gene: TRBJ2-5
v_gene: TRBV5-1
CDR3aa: CASSLAAGNKETQYF
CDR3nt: TGCGCCAGCAGCTTGGCGGCGGGGAACAAAGAGACCCAGTACTTC

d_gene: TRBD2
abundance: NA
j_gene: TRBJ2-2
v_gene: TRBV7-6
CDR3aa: CASSLSGEFTGELFF
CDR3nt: TGTGCCAGCAGCTTAAGCGGGGAGTTCACCGGGGAGCTGTTTTTT

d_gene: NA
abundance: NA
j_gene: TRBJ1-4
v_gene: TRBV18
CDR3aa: CASSPRGYLSREKLFF
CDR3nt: TGTGCCAGCTCACCTAGAGGCTACCTTTCCAGGGAAAAACTGTTTTTT

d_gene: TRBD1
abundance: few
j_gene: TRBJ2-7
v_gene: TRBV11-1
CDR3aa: CASSLYFSGQALYEQYF
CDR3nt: TGTGCCAGCAGCTTATACTTCTCGGGACAGGCCCTCTACGAGCAGTACTTC

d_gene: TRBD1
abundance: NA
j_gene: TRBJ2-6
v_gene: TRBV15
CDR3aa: CATSSGTGGANVLTF
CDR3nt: TGTGCCACCAGCAGCGGGACAGGTGGGGCCAACGTCCTGACTTTC

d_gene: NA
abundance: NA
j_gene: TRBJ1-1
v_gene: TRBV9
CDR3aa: CASSVNPGNTEAFF
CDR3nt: TGTGCCAGCAGCGTAAATCCGGGGAACACTGAAGCTTTCTTT

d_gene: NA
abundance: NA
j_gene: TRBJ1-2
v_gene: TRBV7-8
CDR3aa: CASSLRQSGTINYGYTF
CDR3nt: TGTGCCAGCAGCTTAAGGCAATCCGGTACGATCAACTATGGCTACACCTTC

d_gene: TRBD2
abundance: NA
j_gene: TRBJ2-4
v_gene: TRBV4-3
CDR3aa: CASSLPGTTNHLAKNIQYF
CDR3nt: TGCGCCAGCAGCCTGCCCGGGACTACGAACCATCTAGCCAAAAACATTCAGTACTTC

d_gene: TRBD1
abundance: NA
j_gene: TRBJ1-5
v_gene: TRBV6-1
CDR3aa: CASRPGQGADQPQHF
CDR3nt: TGTGCCAGCAGACCCGGACAGGGGGCTGATCAGCCCCAGCATTTT

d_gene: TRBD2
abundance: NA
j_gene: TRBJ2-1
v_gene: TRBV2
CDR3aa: CASSRTLAGREEQFF
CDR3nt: TGTGCCAGCAGCCGTACCCTAGCGGGCCGTGAGGAGCAGTTCTTC

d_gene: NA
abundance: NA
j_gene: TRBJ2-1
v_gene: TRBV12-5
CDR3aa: CASGLVLASNEQFF
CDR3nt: TGTGCTAGTGGTTTGGTACTAGCCTCCAATGAGCAGTTCTTC

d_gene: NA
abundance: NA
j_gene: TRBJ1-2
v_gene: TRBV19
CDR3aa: CATQASYGYTF
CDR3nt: TGTGCCACCCAAGCCTCTTATGGCTACACCTTC

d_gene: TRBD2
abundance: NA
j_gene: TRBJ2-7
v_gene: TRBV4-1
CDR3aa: CASSLTGTSGSRSYEQYF
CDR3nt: TGCGCCAGCAGCCTTACGGGGACTAGCGGGTCCCGCTCCTACGAGCAGTACTTC

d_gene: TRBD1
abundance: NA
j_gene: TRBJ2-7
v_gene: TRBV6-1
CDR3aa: CASSVRQGNYEQYF
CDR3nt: TGTGCCAGCAGTGTACGACAGGGGAACTACGAGCAGTACTTC

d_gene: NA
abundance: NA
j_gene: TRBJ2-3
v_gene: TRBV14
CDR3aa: CASSQRTSSTDTQYF
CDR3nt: TGTGCCAGCAGCCAAAGGACCAGTAGCACAGATACGCAGTATTTT

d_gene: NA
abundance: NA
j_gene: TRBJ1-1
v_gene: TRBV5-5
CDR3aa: CASSLEREGWNTEAFF
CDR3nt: TGTGCCAGCAGCTTGGAACGGGAGGGGTGGAACACTGAAGCTTTCTTT

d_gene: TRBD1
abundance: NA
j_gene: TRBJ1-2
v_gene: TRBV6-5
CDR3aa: CASSYLLLTGGYGYTF
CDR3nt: TGTGCCAGCAGTTACTTGCTCCTAACAGGGGGCTATGGCTACACCTTC

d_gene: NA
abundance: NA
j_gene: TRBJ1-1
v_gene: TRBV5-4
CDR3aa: CASSLDISTGNTEAFF
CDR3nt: TGTGCCAGCAGCTTGGATATATCCACAGGGAACACTGAAGCTTTCTTT